Below, 20 T cell receptor beta chains from the same sample are listed, as sequenced in a study of blood T cell repertoires in COVID-19. The protocol was immunoSEQ multiplex PCR, while the TCRdb copy is restricted to in-frame clones and leaves out a portion. The data contain 200,000 to 250,000 clones, about 86% of them seen just once; the ten biggest clones take up roughly 6.2%. Sequencing was done on a sample of peripheral blood. The receptor source for this set is a man aged 60 to 69 who had recovered from COVID-19.

This clone was found once. The chain uses TRBV5-1 and TRBJ1-4; D call uncertain. The CDR3 is 13 residues long. V was cut by 1 base and J by 6 bases, with 7 bases left in between. Germline CDR1 SGHRS, CDR2 YFSETQ. The CDR3 reads CASSLNGDEKLFF. CDR3 DNA: TGCGCCAGCAGCTTGAACGGGGATGAAAAACTGTTTTTT.

This clone showed up just once. The chain is built from TRBV7-3 and TRBJ2-3, with D unclear. Germline V CDR1 and CDR2: SGHTA, FQGTGA. This CDR3 region has 11 residues. Trimming left V 6 bases short and J 4 bases short, with 5 bases between. The CDR3 protein is CASRSADTQYF. CDR3 nucleotide sequence: TGTGCCAGCAGGAGCGCAGATACGCAGTATTTT.

The chain carries TRBV6-1 and TRBJ1-6; TRBD1 matches at 9 bases. J gave up 7 bases and V 1 base, and 5 bases lay outside the gene matches. The CDR3 length is 16 residues. Germline V gives CDR1 MNHNS, CDR2 SASEGT. As DNA, the CDR3 is TGTGCCAGCAGTGAAGTCGGCGGACAGGGGAATTCACCCCTCCACTTT. Amino acid sequence: CASSEVGGQGNSPLHF.

V usage is TRBV7-8 and J usage is TRBJ2-1; D is possibly TRBD1 (5 bases). The V gene's germline CDR1 is SGHVS and CDR2 FQNEAQ. The CDR3 is 16 amino acids. V lost 7 bases and J lost 5, with 21 bases in between. The CDR3: CASTSRTPKRNNEQFF. As DNA, the CDR3 is TGTGCCAGCACCTCGCGGACACCCAAGAGGAACAATGAGCAGTTCTTC.

The chain combines TRBV11-2 with TRBJ2-3; D may be TRBD2 (5 bases). V gave up 2 bases and J gave up 0 bases, with 12 bases separating them. Germline assignment: CDR1 SGHAT and CDR2 FQNNGV. CDR3 length equals 16 residues. The CDR3 is CASSLSGVFSTDTQYF. The CDR3 DNA sequence: TGTGCCAGCAGCTTATCCGGGGTATTCAGCACAGATACGCAGTATTTT.

This chain uses TRBV19 with TRBJ2-3; the match to TRBD2 covers 8 bases. Germline CDR1 LNHDA, CDR2 SQIVND (reference sequence). V lost 8 bases and J lost 2; bases outside the gene matches: 6. The CDR3 covers 14 residues. In DNA, the CDR3 is TGTGCCAGTCAGCAGCGGGGGTTCACAGATACGCAGTATTTT. It translates to CASQQRGFTDTQYF.

The rearrangement joins TRBV12-3 or TRBV12-4 to TRBJ2-1; possible D gene TRBD2, 5 bases. CDR3 size: 13 residues. The V gene lost 0 bases and the J gene lost 7 bases, with 7 bases spanning the gap. The CDR3 loop is CASSLAGVNEQFF. CDR3 DNA sequence: TGTGCCAGCAGTTTAGCGGGAGTGAATGAGCAGTTCTTC.

The J gene is TRBJ2-1, the V gene TRBV6-4; 8 nucleotides match TRBD1. V lost 4 bases and J lost 6; bases outside the gene matches: 8. Germline-derived CDR1 and CDR2 are MRHNA and SNTAGT. The CDR3 totals 15 residues. DNA of the CDR3: TGTGCCAGCAGTGCCGAACCCACAGGGGGCAATGAGCAGTTCTTC. This codes for CASSAEPTGGNEQFF.

This clone was recorded once. This chain joins TRBV28 and TRBJ2-7; possible D gene TRBD2, 6 bases. The CDR3 covers 15 residues. Germline CDR1 is MDHEN and CDR2 is SYDVKM. The V and J ends lost 6 bases and 7 bases respectively, with 22 bases between them. The CDR3 region has the DNA TGTGCCAGCAGAGCGACGTGGGCTAGGGAGGAAGAGCAGTACTTC. Translating it yields CASRATWAREEEQYF.

The chain is built from TRBV28 and TRBJ1-2; TRBD1 matches at 9 bases. The CDR3 sequence is 16 residues long. CDR1 is MDHEN and CDR2 is SYDVKM in the germline V gene. The trim removed 2 bases at V and 8 bases at J, leaving 12 bases unmatched. The CDR3 loop reads CASSLLTGGILSGYTF. CDR3 DNA: TGTGCCAGCAGTTTACTGACAGGGGGGATCTTAAGCGGCTACACCTTC.

The CDR3 here is CATSDPATPGIETQYF. DNA for the CDR3: TGTGCCACCAGTGACCCGGCCACCCCGGGGATAGAGACCCAGTACTTC. This rearrangement joins TRBV24-1 to TRBJ2-5, with D perhaps matching TRBD2 (5 bases). Deletions cut 4 bases from V and 4 bases from J, with 18 bases between. CDR1 and CDR2 (germline): KGHDR, SFDVKD. The CDR3 extends over 16 amino acids.

The chain recombines TRBV6-5 with TRBJ2-7, with 7 bases aligning to TRBD1. V dropped 6 bases and J dropped 3; count of bases not matched to a gene: 8. The germline CDR1 and CDR2 sequences are MNHEY and SVGAGI. The CDR3 loop spans 14 amino acids. The CDR3 region has the DNA TGTGCCAGCAGGCTTGACAGGGTGGTCTACGAGCAGTACTTC. Residues: CASRLDRVVYEQYF.

The chain combines TRBV7-3 with TRBJ2-7; possible D gene TRBD1, 5 bases. Germline CDR1 is SGHTA and CDR2 is FQGTGA. Trimming left V 2 bases short and J 3 bases short, with 14 bases between. The CDR3 has 15 amino acids. The DNA for the CDR3 is TGTGCCAGCAGCTTAGTCCCGGACAACCTCTACGAGCAGTACTTC. It specifies CASSLVPDNLYEQYF.

This clone has a handful of counts. The chain has TRBV7-9 and TRBJ1-1; TRBD1 is a possible D gene (5 bases). Germline CDR1 and CDR2: SEHNR and FQNEAQ (reference sequence). V lost 5 bases and J 4 bases, leaving 11 bases between the germline ends. This CDR3 is 13 amino acids long. The CDR3 nucleotides read TGTGCCAGCAGCGGGCCCGGGGGCACTGAAGCTTTCTTT. It encodes CASSGPGGTEAFF.

This chain uses TRBV7-9 with TRBJ1-4; D is possibly TRBD1 (6 bases). The V end was cut by 8 bases, the J end by 2 bases, with 18 bases between. Germline-derived CDR1 and CDR2 are SEHNR and FQNEAQ (reference sequence). The CDR3 is made up of 16 amino acids. CDR3 sequence (DNA): TGTGCCAGCCTCCCGGGGGGCCGGACCACTAATGAAAAACTGTTTTTT. Its translation: CASLPGGRTTNEKLFF.

The chain joins TRBV5-1 to TRBJ1-5; D is uncertain. Germline CDR1 is SGHRS and CDR2 is YFSETQ. The CDR3 spans 14 residues. V lost 5 bases to trimming and J lost 2 bases, with 11 bases between them. The CDR3 DNA is TGCGCCAGCAGTCCCTCTCCTGGCAATCAGCCCCAGCATTTT. Its translation: CASSPSPGNQPQHF.

The chain recombines TRBV15 with TRBJ2-3; 7 nucleotides line up with TRBD1. The CDR3 length is 17 residues. Germline loops: CDR1 LNHNV, CDR2 YYDKDF (reference sequence). V was clipped by 2 bases and J by 0 bases; unmatched bases: 8. The CDR3 reads CATSRLLTGTSTDTQYF. Written as DNA, the CDR3 is TGTGCCACCAGCAGACTCCTGACAGGGACAAGCACAGATACGCAGTATTTT.

This chain connects TRBV24-1 to TRBJ1-1; D is ambiguous. This CDR3 has 15 residues. Looked up from germline, CDR1 is KGHDR and CDR2 is SFDVKD. V lost 3 bases and J 4 bases, leaving 14 bases between the germline ends. In DNA form, the CDR3 reads TGTGCCACCAGTGATACCGAGCGGGGAGGCACTGAAGCTTTCTTT. Residues: CATSDTERGGTEAFF.

The gene calls are TRBV5-1 and TRBJ2-1, with TRBD2 matching over 10 bases. The CDR3 is made up of 15 amino acids. J was trimmed by 9 bases and V by 0 bases; bases with no gene match: 6. The germline gives CDR1 SGHRS, CDR2 YFSETQ. CDR3 sequence reads: CASSLGTSGISEQFF. DNA for the CDR3: TGCGCCAGCAGCTTGGGAACTAGCGGGATTAGTGAGCAGTTCTTC.

The chain employs TRBV30 and TRBJ1-2, with 7 positions matching TRBD1. The CDR3 has 13 amino acids. Per the germline V gene, CDR1 is GTSNPN and CDR2 is SVGIG (reference sequence). With V trimmed by 4 bases and J by 4 bases, 6 bases remained unmatched. In DNA, the CDR3 is TGTGCCTGGACTACGGGGACAGCCTATGGCTACACCTTC. This encodes CAWTTGTAYGYTF. Looking up the rest from reference TRBV30 and TRBJ1-2 gives the full variable domain: SQTIHQWPATLVQPVGSPLSLECTVEGTSNPNLYWYRQAAGRGLQLLFYSVGIGQISSEVPQNLSASRPQDRQFILSSKKLLLSDSGFYLCAWTTGTAYGYTFGSGTRLTVV.